This TCR beta chain emerged from a study of blood T cell repertoires in COVID-19 (TCRdb year 2020). Describing the broader study: Collaborator samples came from the United States, Italy and Spain and covered acute and convalescent phases of COVID-19. The prospective study material was composed of cDNA or gDNA derived from T cells, B-cell-depleted T cells, or PBMCs. Subjects who had been exposed to COVID-19, were actively infected with it, or had recovered from it provided the deeply sampled blood TCRbeta repertoires that made up the dataset. A freely available public database, intended as a resource for researchers studying the immune response to SARS-CoV-2, is where the repertoires were released. The samples were drawn from the first 160 participants of the ongoing ImmuneRACE study and from 1,254 subjects provided by 6 global collaborators. Sample metadata almost always included a de-identified subject ID, COVID-19 status, age in years and sex. Where HLA class I and class II types were available, the types were taken from metadata supplied by the sample provider, not from assay-based typing. Study-level results and caveats: Clinical and demographic metadata were provided uncurated, with the amount varying by source and participant.

Whole blood was collected in K2EDTA tubes by collaborating institutions according to the institutions' own protocols. For TCRbeta analysis, collaborators shipped samples in one of three forms: frozen whole blood, isolated PBMCs, or DNA extracted from either of those sample types. The immunoSEQ Assay, a bias-controlled multiplex PCR, was used to amplify TCRbeta CDR3 regions from genomic DNA. The original methods were these. The number of nucleated cells in each sample was estimated by amplification of reference gene primers within the assay. To quantify the absolute abundance of each unique TCRbeta CDR3 rearrangement, sequence reads were collapsed and filtered. For each sample, productive Simpson clonality was calculated as the square root of Simpson's diversity index across productive rearrangements. TCRdb retrieved this table from immuneACCESS and kept in-frame rearrangements only. Not all clones are present; in checked studies, unresolved V genes account for under half, and no reason is known for the remainder. From that table come the V and J calls and clone size; the DNA was used to work out D and trimming. This sample is represented by 140,000 to 150,000 clones; almost 90% of them were singletons. Clones ranked in the top ten supply 2% to 2.5% of the sample.

Via the germline V gene (reference sequence), CDR1 is LGHDT and CDR2 YNNKEL. Trimming removed 0 bases from V and 1 base from J; the gene matches leave 10 bases unexplained. Inclusive of the bounding cysteine and phenylalanine, the CDR3 is 20 residues long. CDR3 DNA only is kept here, 60 bases in frame from base 1. Comments on this clone: What antigen it recognizes has not been identified. One base away there is no much larger clone; base qualities are not given.

Sequences were obtained from peripheral blood. The origin of this receptor is a human donor in a cohort sampled during active COVID-19. The chain is made from TRBV3-1 (or the pseudogene TRBV3-2) and TRBJ2-5, and 14 bases in between align with TRBD2. This receptor has the CDR3 CASSQDGLAGGLDFQETQYF. In nucleotide form, the sequence is TGTGCCAGCAGCCAAGACGGACTAGCGGGAGGACTCGATTTCCAAGAGACCCAGTACTTC.